This record covers a single TCR beta chain. Its matching antigen is unknown. Axillary draining lymph nodes of breast cancer patients supplied the node samples. V trimming: 3 bases; J trimming: 4 bases; junction bases outside the gene matches: 7. This CDR3 comprises 16 residues. Germline lookup yields CDR1 MDHEN and CDR2 SYDVKM. TCRdb re-called the multiplex PCR reads with MiXCR, one entry per CDR3 protein. The table lists 90,000 to 120,000 distinct CDR3 sequences, around 20% of them singletons, with roughly 1.3% in the top ten. This sample is drawn from a study of breast tumors, draining lymph nodes, adjacent tissues. Study findings and constraints: Data fit most tumor T cells coming from lymph node, expanding in tumor. Tumor TCR diversity was below lymph nodes but above nontumor tissue.

The material sequenced was axillary lymph node tissue. This clonotype originated in a female donor with breast cancer. Some clones in this sample may be carry-over from other donors' samples. The gene calls are TRBV28 and TRBJ2-5; 11 nucleotides match TRBD1. The DNA for the CDR3 is TGTGCCAGCAGTTTTTGGACAGGGGGCGATTTAGAGACCCAGTACTTC. Translated, it gives CASSFWTGGDLETQYF.